This T cell receptor beta chain was sequenced during a study of CD8+CD57+ T cells in acquired aplastic anemia. Overall study results and limits: The same twenty-nine CD8+ CDR3 sequences occurred in patients and in controls.

This clonotype was counted between two and nine times. Its specificity is not known. Genomic DNA, serving as template, underwent TCR beta VDJ and CDR3 profiling. TCRdb reprocessed the reads with MiXCR, giving one entry per CDR3 protein. Here the sample spans under 200,000 distinct CDR3 sequences, about 70% being singletons. V dropped 4 bases and J dropped 3 bases, with 8 bases sitting between them. The CDR3 spans 13 residues. Germline assignment: CDR1 SNHLY and CDR2 FYNNEI. Previously, flow cytometry had revealed CD8+CD57+ cell expansion in the patients chosen for sequencing. The sequencing input was sorted CD4+, CD8+, or CD8+CD57+ T cells (not recorded which) from PBMCs. This TCR was sampled from a human donor with aplastic anemia. The chain is built from TRBV2 and TRBJ2-3; D possibly corresponds to TRBD2 (6 bases). The CDR3 loop is CASSVEGTDTQYF. The CDR3 DNA reads TGTGCCAGCAGTGTGGAGGGGACAGATACGCAGTATTTT.